This T cell receptor (beta chain) was recovered during a study of cytomegalovirus exposure and HLA in healthy donors. Study-level findings and limits: Follow-up analysis later connected one missense variant in DCLRE1C with trimming of TCR beta V- and J-genes. Many donors shared some public TCRs, even though most TCR sequences were rare. Through in vitro validation, three CMV-associated chains were shown to be specific for CMV antigens. Evidence from a later analysis indicated that most CMV-associated TCR beta chains looked HLA-restricted.

In regard to this clone: What it binds is not known.

Researchers ran the PCR with 60 Vbeta and 13 Jbeta primers. The method was immunoSEQ multiplex PCR; TCRdb's version includes in-frame clones alone and lacks a portion of them. The repertoire holds over 100,000 clones, 78% seen once, with 1.4% to 1.5% in the top ten. There are 15 residues in the CDR3. CDR1 and CDR2 from the germline V gene are SGHAT and FQNNGV. The germline V and J ends were trimmed by 6 bases and 4 bases, with 18 bases remaining between them. Sequenced input: PBMCs. The chain joins TRBV11-2 to TRBJ1-2, with a tentative D call TRBD1 (5 bases). This sequence was found in a female donor in good health and CMV-seronegative. The CDR3 DNA reads TGTGCCAGCAGAAGAAATACAGGAGAAGCCTATGGCTACACCTTC. Its protein product is CASRRNTGEAYGYTF.